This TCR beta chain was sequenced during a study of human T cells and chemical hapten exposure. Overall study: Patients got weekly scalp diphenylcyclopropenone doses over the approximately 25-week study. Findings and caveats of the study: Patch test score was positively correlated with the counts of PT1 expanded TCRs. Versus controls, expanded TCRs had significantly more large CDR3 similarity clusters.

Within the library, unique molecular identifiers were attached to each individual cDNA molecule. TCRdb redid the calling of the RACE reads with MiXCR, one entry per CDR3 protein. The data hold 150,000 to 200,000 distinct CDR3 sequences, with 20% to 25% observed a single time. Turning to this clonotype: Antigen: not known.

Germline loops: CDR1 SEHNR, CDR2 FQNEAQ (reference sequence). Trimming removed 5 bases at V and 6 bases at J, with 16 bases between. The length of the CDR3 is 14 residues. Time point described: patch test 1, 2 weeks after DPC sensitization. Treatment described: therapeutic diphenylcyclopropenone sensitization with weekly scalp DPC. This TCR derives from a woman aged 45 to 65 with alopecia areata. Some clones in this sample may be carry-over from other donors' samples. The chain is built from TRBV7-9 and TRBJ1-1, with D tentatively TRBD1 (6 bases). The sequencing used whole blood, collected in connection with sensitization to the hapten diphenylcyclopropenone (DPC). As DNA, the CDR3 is TGTGCCAGCAGCATTACAGGGATCGTACCTGAAGCTTTCTTT. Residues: CASSITGIVPEAFF.